The 13 T cell receptor beta chains below were found in one sample sequenced in a study of blood T cell repertoires in COVID-19. Profiled with immunoSEQ multiplex PCR; TCRdb holds only in-frame clones, not every one. The repertoire holds 100,000 or so clones, roughly 80% seen once, with 15% in the top ten. Material for sequencing was peripheral blood. Source of these receptors: a woman aged 80 or over with acute or convalescent COVID-19.

This chain connects TRBV19 to TRBJ1-1; 8 nucleotides align to TRBD1. CDR1 and CDR2 (germline): LNHDA, SQIVND (reference sequence). CDR3 length: 16 residues. Trimming removed 3 bases from V and 0 bases from J; junction bases left unmatched: 6. The CDR3 region has the DNA TGTGCCAGTAGTATGGTCCCAGGGGGCGTGAACACTGAAGCTTTCTTT. Translated: CASSMVPGGVNTEAFF.

This clone was picked up a small number of times. The chain combines TRBV20-1 with TRBJ2-7, with D tentatively TRBD1 (5 bases). V was pared by 4 bases and J by 3 bases, with 7 bases between. This CDR3 comprises 11 residues. Germline CDR1 reads DFQATT; CDR2 reads SNEGSKA (reference sequence). In DNA, the CDR3 is TGCAGTGCTACGGACAACTACGAGCAGTACGTC. Protein: CSATDNYEQYV.

The rearrangement links TRBV10-3 to TRBJ2-3; 12 nucleotides line up with TRBD1. V lost 11 bases, J lost 5 bases, and 8 bases stayed unmatched. The CDR3 spans 14 residues. The germline V gene has CDR1 ENHRY and CDR2 SYGVKD. This chain's CDR3 is CALGTGGAGDTQYF. The CDR3 DNA follows: TGTGCCCTCGGGACAGGGGGCGCCGGAGATACGCAGTATTTT.

The CDR3 DNA reads TGTGCCAGCAGTACTTTAGCGGAAGAGACCCAGTACTTC. Amino acid sequence: CASSTLAEETQYF. J is TRBJ2-5 and V is TRBV28; D is possibly TRBD2 (6 bases). The CDR3 has 13 amino acids. The V end was cut by 5 bases, the J end by 3 bases, with 10 bases between. Germline V gene lookup returns CDR1 MDHEN and CDR2 SYDVKM.

The chain uses TRBV27 and TRBJ1-6, with 9 positions matching TRBD1. Trimming cost V 3 bases and J 9 bases; bases outside gene matches: 6. Germline CDR1 MNHEY, CDR2 SMNVEV (reference sequence). The CDR3 length is 15 residues. CDR3 residues: CASSLGDREGSPLHF. Here the CDR3 DNA reads TGTGCCAGCAGTTTGGGGGACAGGGAGGGTTCACCCCTCCACTTT.

The chain links TRBV16 to TRBJ2-7; D is unresolved. This CDR3 is built from 12 residues. Germline CDR1 and CDR2: KGHSY and FQNENV. The V end lost 3 bases, the J end lost 2 bases, and 5 bases lay between the germline ends. CDR3 nucleotides: TGTGCCAGCAGCCACGCAGCCTACGAGCAGTACGTC. As protein: CASSHAAYEQYV.

This clone was recorded once. The chain recombines TRBV5-1 with TRBJ1-6, with D maybe TRBD1 (6 bases). The ends were cut back, 5 bases at V and 9 bases at J, with 15 bases in the middle. The CDR3 length is 14 residues. Germline CDR1 is SGHRS and CDR2 is YFSETQ. The CDR3 DNA sequence: TGCGCCAGCAGGTTTGGCACAGGGTTTTCACCCCTCCACTTT. This codes for CASRFGTGFSPLHF.

The V gene is TRBV12-5, the J gene TRBJ1-4; 8 bases agree with TRBD1. This CDR3 has 15 amino acids. The germline CDR1 and CDR2 sequences are LGHNT and FRNRAP. Germline trimming cut 4 bases from V and 7 bases from J; bases unmatched to any gene: 8. The CDR3 DNA sequence: TGTGCTAGTGGTTCTTCAGGGACAGGCCGTGAAAAACTGTTTTTT. It translates to CASGSSGTGREKLFF.

V and J are TRBV11-3 and TRBJ2-5; D is unresolved. Deletions cut 1 base from V and 2 bases from J, with 14 bases between. In germline, CDR1 is SGHNT, CDR2 YENEEA. This CDR3 is built from 16 residues. DNA for the CDR3: TGTGCCAGCAGCTTAGGGCGGCAGTCCCCGCAAGAGACCCAGTACTTC. Encoded protein: CASSLGRQSPQETQYF.

This clone occurred once. The CDR3 here is CASNAGTASYEQYF. CDR3 DNA sequence: TGTGCCAGCAATGCCGGGACAGCGAGCTACGAGCAGTACTTC. V gene TRBV6-5 combines with J gene TRBJ2-7; 7 bases match TRBD1. CDR3 length: 14 residues. Germline CDR1 MNHEY, CDR2 SVGAGI. With V trimmed by 7 bases and J by 3 bases, 9 bases remained unmatched.

This sequence joins TRBV5-1 and TRBJ2-2; D gene ambiguous. CDR3 length: 12 amino acids. V was shortened by 5 bases and J by 7 bases, with 9 bases between the two germline ends. Germline V CDR1 and CDR2: SGHRS, YFSETQ. The CDR3 loop reads CASRYSDGELFF. DNA of the CDR3: TGCGCCAGCAGGTATAGTGACGGGGAGCTGTTTTTT.

The chain joins TRBV28 to TRBJ1-3; D is undetermined. The V end was cut by 5 bases, the J end by 3 bases, with 23 bases between. The CDR3 sequence is 18 residues long. In germline, CDR1 is MDHEN, CDR2 SYDVKM. The CDR3 DNA reads TGTGCCAGCAGTGCCGATGTGATGAGGGTCTCGGGTGGAAACACCATATATTTT. Protein sequence: CASSADVMRVSGGNTIYF.

The gene calls are TRBV11-2 and TRBJ2-5, with 8 bases identical to TRBD2. Trimming cost V 6 bases and J 8 bases; bases outside gene matches: 14. Germline V gene sequence: CDR1 SGHAT, CDR2 FQNNGV. The length of the CDR3 is 15 residues. This chain's CDR3 is CASSPSGLREGTQYF. The DNA for the CDR3 is TGTGCCAGCAGTCCTAGCGGGCTGAGGGAGGGCACCCAGTACTTC. The full variable domain, its missing parts supplied by reference TRBV11-2 and TRBJ2-5, is EAGVAQSPRYKIIEKRQSVAFWCNPISGHATLYWYQQILGQGPKLLIQFQNNGVVDDSQLPKDRFSAERLKGVDSTLKIQPAKLEDSAVYLCASSPSGLREGTQYFGPGTRLLVL.